This entry lists 2 T cell receptor beta chains sequenced from one sample in a study of blood T cell repertoires in COVID-19. Some clones are missing from TCRdb's copy, which holds only in-frame ones; the method was immunoSEQ multiplex PCR. In the table there are 100,000 to 150,000 clones, about 85% of which are singletons. The source material was peripheral blood. These receptors originate from an elderly woman with COVID-19, enrolled during active disease.

The chain is built from TRBV19 and TRBJ1-2; 7 bases match TRBD1. Germline V CDR1 and CDR2: LNHDA, SQIVND (reference sequence). The CDR3 has 14 amino acids. V shed 3 bases and J 6 bases; nucleotides not matched to a gene: 7. The CDR3 reads CASSIPGTVHGYTF. The CDR3 DNA is TGTGCCAGTAGTATTCCCGGGACAGTTCATGGCTACACCTTC.

The V call is TRBV4-1, the J call TRBJ2-3; TRBD2 might be the D (6 bases). Germline V gene sequence: CDR1 MGHRA, CDR2 YSYEKL. This CDR3 has 15 residues. V lost 2 bases and J 0 bases, leaving 9 bases between the germline ends. The CDR3 is CASSQLGLSTDTQYF. The CDR3 DNA follows: TGCGCCAGCAGCCAACTGGGACTGAGCACAGATACGCAGTATTTT.